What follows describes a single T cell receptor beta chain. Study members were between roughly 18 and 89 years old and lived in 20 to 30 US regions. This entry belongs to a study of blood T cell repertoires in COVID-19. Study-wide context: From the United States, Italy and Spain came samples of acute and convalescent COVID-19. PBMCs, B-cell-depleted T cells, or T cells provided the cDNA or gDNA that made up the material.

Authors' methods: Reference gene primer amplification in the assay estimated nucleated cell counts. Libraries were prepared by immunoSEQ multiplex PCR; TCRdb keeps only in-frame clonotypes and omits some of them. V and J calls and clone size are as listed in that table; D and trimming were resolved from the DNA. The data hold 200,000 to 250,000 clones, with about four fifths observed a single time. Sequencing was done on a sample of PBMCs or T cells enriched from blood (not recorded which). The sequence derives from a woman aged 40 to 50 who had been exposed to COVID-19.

CDR3 protein: CAGSLEGISTDTQYF. The CDR3 coding sequence is TGCGCCGGCTCCTTGGAGGGGATTAGCACAGATACGCAGTATTTT. This sequence joins TRBV5-1 and TRBJ2-3; D possibly corresponds to TRBD2 (6 bases). Germline loops: CDR1 SGHRS, CDR2 YFSETQ. V shed 10 bases and J shed 0 bases, with 18 bases lying between them. The CDR3 is 15 amino acids.